Included here is one T cell receptor beta chain sequence, with context. Its target is not known. The PCR employed 60 Vbeta primers together with 13 Jbeta primers. In the study's own analysis: In a later analysis, the count reached 82 million or so unique TCR beta chains, with about 11 million shared. Some clones are missing from TCRdb's copy, which holds only in-frame ones; the method was immunoSEQ multiplex PCR. D and trimming were read from the DNA, whereas the V and J calls and clone size are those reported in that table. The sample contains some 150,000 clones, around three quarters of which appear only once. This record comes from a study of cytomegalovirus exposure and HLA in healthy donors. Study-level findings and limits: The investigators catalogued under 200 TCR beta chains as cytomegalovirus-associated. Earlier analysis looked at TCR beta V segments, and most were productive about 90% or about 30% of the time.

This CDR3 has 14 amino acids. V trimming: 1 base; J trimming: 7 bases; junction bases outside the gene matches: 5. Germline CDR1 reads SGHAT; CDR2 reads FQNNGV. Sequenced input: PBMCs. The receptor comes from a young man in good health and CMV-seropositive. The J gene is TRBJ1-1, the V gene TRBV11-2, with 8 bases identical to TRBD1. The CDR3 DNA sequence: TGTGCCAGCAGCTTAGGGACAGGGTACCGTGAAGCTTTCTTT. Protein: CASSLGTGYREAFF. Supplemented by reference TRBV11-2 and TRBJ1-1, the full variable domain reads EAGVAQSPRYKIIEKRQSVAFWCNPISGHATLYWYQQILGQGPKLLIQFQNNGVVDDSQLPKDRFSAERLKGVDSTLKIQPAKLEDSAVYLCASSLGTGYREAFFGQGTRLTVV.